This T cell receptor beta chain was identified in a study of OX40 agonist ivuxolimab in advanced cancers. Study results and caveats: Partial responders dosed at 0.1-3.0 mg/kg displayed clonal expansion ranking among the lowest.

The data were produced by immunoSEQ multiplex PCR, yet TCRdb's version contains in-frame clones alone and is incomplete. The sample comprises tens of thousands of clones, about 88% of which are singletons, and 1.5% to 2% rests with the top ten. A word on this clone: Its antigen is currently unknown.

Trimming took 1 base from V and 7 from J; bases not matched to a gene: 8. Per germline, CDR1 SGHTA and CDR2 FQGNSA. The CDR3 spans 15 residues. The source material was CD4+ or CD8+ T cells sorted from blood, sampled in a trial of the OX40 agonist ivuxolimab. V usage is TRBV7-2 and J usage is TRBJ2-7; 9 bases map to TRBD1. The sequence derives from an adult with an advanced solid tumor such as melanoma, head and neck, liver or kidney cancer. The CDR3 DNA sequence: TGTGCCAGCAGCTTAGTTGGGACAGGGACGCAAGAGCAGTACTTC. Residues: CASSLVGTGTQEQYF.